A selection of T cell receptor beta chains follows, all from one sample in a study of blood T cell repertoires in COVID-19. Method: immunoSEQ multiplex PCR; TCRdb's copy keeps in-frame clones and lacks some. The sample has some 490,000 clones; roughly nine tenths are singletons. Sample: PBMCs or T cells enriched from blood (not recorded which). Receptor source: a woman aged 60-75 years who had recovered from COVID-19. Both conserved end residues are part of each CDR3. The D gene is left open where the match is weak.

j_call v_call d_call cdr3_aa
TRBJ2-3 TRBV5-8 NA CASSFGGRDTQYF
TRBJ2-5 TRBV4-1 NA CASSQEAALETQYF
TRBJ2-3 TRBV6-2/TRBV6-3 NA CASSYASLESTDTQYF
TRBJ1-5 TRBV2 NA CASSQMPGGGQQPQHF
TRBJ1-6 TRBV3-1/TRBV3-2 NA CASSQRENSPLHF
TRBJ2-7 TRBV2 TRBD1 CASSFYRGAYEQYF
TRBJ2-7 TRBV7-8 NA CASSPQGPGYEQYF
TRBJ2-3 TRBV30 NA CAWSVREQQYF
TRBJ1-2 TRBV27 TRBD1 CASSFSPTGGPDGYTF
TRBJ2-1 TRBV7-2 NA CASSSTVQGEQFF
TRBJ2-1 TRBV5-1 NA CASSLLNSGEQFF
TRBJ1-5 TRBV5-1 TRBD1 CASSLTAGTGHQPQHF
TRBJ2-1 TRBV6-4 TRBD2 CASSAGGAIGYNEQFF
TRBJ1-2 TRBV2 NA CASGVFAEGYTF
TRBJ1-2 TRBV27 NA CASSLGAGVSYTF
TRBJ2-2 TRBV11-3 TRBD1 CASSPGQGGTGELFF
TRBJ1-5 TRBV6-1 TRBD1 CASSEGTGQGNQPQHF
TRBJ1-5 TRBV2 NA CASSGTENNQPQHF
TRBJ1-2 TRBV5-1 TRBD1 CASSRGGGADYGYTF
TRBJ1-4 TRBV6-5 TRBD1 CASSFLIGTARLRVDF
TRBJ1-4 TRBV3-1/TRBV3-2 NA CASSRSQFRGQSEKLFF
TRBJ2-7 TRBV5-1 TRBD1 CASSLVGGQASYEQYF
TRBJ2-1 TRBV2 NA CATRGGNEQFF
TRBJ2-5 TRBV27 TRBD1 CASSPLGQGYLETQYF
TRBJ1-1 TRBV3-1/TRBV3-2 TRBD1 CASSQDQATGANTEAFF
TRBJ2-2 TRBV19 NA CASGGFTGELFF
TRBJ2-1 TRBV5-1 TRBD2 CASSYGTSGVSSYNEQFF
TRBJ2-2 TRBV29-1 NA CSAGRSGFSGELFF